One TCR beta chain is described in this entry. This sequence may be a read error, since a much larger clone differs from it by one base. TCRdb recomputed calls from the reads with MiXCR, one row per CDR3 protein. The table records about 680,000 distinct CDR3 sequences, 20% to 25% of them present only once. The record originates from a study of T cell repertoires in cytomegalovirus infection. Germline V gene sequence: CDR1 SGHVT, CDR2 SQSDAQ. This CDR3 is built from 13 residues. The TCR sequence derives from a human donor in good health (CMV status not recorded). Some clones in this sample may be carry-over from other donors' samples. The genes are TRBV7-4 and TRBJ2-7; D may be TRBD1 (6 bases). What was sequenced was CD8+ T cells from PBMCs. In DNA form, the CDR3 reads TGTGTCAGCGGTCCTGGGGGCCCTTACGAGCAGTACTTC. This translates into CVSGPGGPYEQYF.